This T cell receptor (beta chain) appears in the sequencing data of a study of cytomegalovirus exposure and HLA in healthy donors (TCRdb year 2017). Concerning the study at large: According to an earlier analysis of 587 of the donors, some 180 million T cells yielded 90 million to 140 million unique TCR beta sequences and 276 Gb of sequence data. Genome-wide SNP genotypes for about 60% of the roughly 700 donors were used in a later genetic analysis, which treated that subset as a discovery cohort. The number of donors typed differed by locus, with about 620-630 for A, B, C, DRB1 and DQB1, roughly 520 for DQA1, 600 to 610 for DPA1, and some 470 for DPB1. A later analysis re-analyzed previously published TCR beta repertoires from roughly 600 donors and added high-resolution HLA genotyping to study TCR occurrence patterns. Of the 398 genotyped donors, 65% to 90% fell in the genetic ancestry cluster associated with self-reported Caucasian donors. The study profiled the T cell repertoires of hundreds of subjects by immunosequencing and related them to cytomegalovirus serostatus. All discovery cohort repertoires had been generated using a single sequencing platform. An earlier analysis of approximately 630 of the donors applied high-throughput TCR beta sequencing to assess whether each TCR beta V gene segment acted as functional or pseudogenic. Among several hundred genotyped donors of the cohort, an average of roughly 230,000 unique TCR beta nucleotide sequences was sequenced per donor, of which 15% to 20% were non-productive. The aim of the study was to test whether cataloging public T cell receptors could identify signatures of past pathogen exposure. Approximately 300 gigabases of sequencing data and around 80 million unique TCR sequences made up an early release that covered about 640 HLA-typed donors. About five DR-DQ haplotypes were handled as single units for association and clustering, since linkage in the cohort was strong. Along with the approximately 700-subject first cohort, a separate validation cohort of 120 different subjects was used. HLA typing covered class I and class II loci at four-digit resolution. High-throughput TCR immunosequencing, statistical association of individual TCRs with disease status, and machine learning were combined to predict cytomegalovirus infection status. Alongside the repertoire data, information on donor age, sex, ethnicity and CMV serostatus was compiled. Rather than drawing on any new phenotypic data, the later analysis identified candidate immune exposures from TCR beta sequences and the way those sequences occurred across donors.

In total, roughly 670 healthy bone marrow donors made up the cohort. All cohort members were sampled while nominally healthy, although unrecorded immune exposures were likely present. The donor tested CMV seronegative, placing the donor among the roughly 400 seronegative members of the cohort. A peripheral blood sample was provided by each donor, and peripheral blood mononuclear cells were used for TCR beta sequencing. Genomic DNA was extracted from the blood cell samples with the Qiagen DNeasy Blood Extraction Kit. In the case of this clone: Its antigen remains unidentified. Within one base of it there is no much larger clone, and no base qualities were kept.

CDR1 and CDR2 were assigned from the germline V gene (reference sequence) as PRHDT and FYEKMQ. From the cysteine up to the phenylalanine, the CDR3 has a length of 15 residues. The sequence is cut down to CDR3 DNA, 45 bases in frame from base 1. Cut back by 0 bases and 0 bases, the V and J ends lie 8 bases apart. Libraries came from the immunoSEQ multiplex PCR assay. A mixture of 60 forward primers for TCR Vbeta segments and 13 reverse primers for TCR Jbeta segments was used in the multiplex PCR. The CDR3 region of rearranged TCR beta genes was amplified from genomic DNA by a multiplex PCR assay. On the Illumina HiSeq System, the amplified TCR beta libraries were sequenced as 87-base-pair reads. Per the source publication's procedure: A later analysis tallied 80 million to 95 million unique TCR beta chains across the 666 repertoires, and around 12 million of those chains were shared by two or more donors. Raw reads were error-corrected and collapsed into unique sequences with a nearest-neighbor algorithm that merged closely related sequences to remove PCR and sequencing errors. To assign V, D and J gene segments, CDR3 sequences were aligned to IMGT reference sequences. For a sequence to be retained, a match of at least six nucleotides was required to both a V gene segment and a J gene segment. Rearrangements were classified as productive when the CDR3 lacked stop codons and remained in frame with V and J, and all other rearrangements were classified as non-productive. Following IMGT convention, CDR3 was defined as the stretch from the second conserved V-encoded cysteine up to the conserved J-encoded phenylalanine. In an earlier analysis of around 570 of the donors, sequences lacking an unambiguous match to a single V gene segment were excluded. In an earlier analysis of 587 of the donors, a V segment was called functional when productive rearrangements were above 56.7%, and segregating when the standard deviation between donors exceeded 5%. To diagnose cytomegalovirus status from the catalog of TCR beta chain sequences, a statistical classification framework was built. V and J gene assignment, in a later analysis, came from comparing TCR nucleotide sequences with IMGT/GENE-DB human TR gene sequences. The TCRdist pipeline was used in a later analysis to assign CDR3 sequences and most-parsimonious VDJ recombination scenarios. In a later analysis, each TCR beta chain was defined by its CDR3 amino acid sequence together with its V-gene family, and reads lacking a unique V-gene family were excluded. To address suspected cross-contamination and a sequencing artifact, a later analysis removed around 590 highly shared, low-generation-probability nucleotide sequences. For each public chain, a later analysis derived a clonal expansion index from normalized ranks of inferred template counts within each repertoire. Generation probabilities in a later analysis came from a VDJ recombination model fitted to out-of-frame rearrangements, and those results were checked against IGoR. Hypergeometric tests were used in a later analysis to score TCR-TCR, TCR-HLA and TCR-CMV co-occurrence, with a repertoire-size bias correction applied to the TCR pairs. To estimate false discovery rates, a later analysis permuted the HLA or CMV assignments 20 times. In a later analysis, co-occurring TCRs were grouped using DBSCAN, with TCRdist sequence similarity added in when clustering inside HLA-allele-positive subsets. Repertoires with fewer than 30,000 or more than 120,000 public chains were left out of co-occurrence clustering, as were a handful of repertoires with anomalous nucleotide sharing. TCRdb provides this immuneACCESS table in a form limited to in-frame rearrangements. Some clones are lacking; in checked studies, under half of them reflect an unresolved V gene, and why the rest are absent is not known. The V and J calls and the clone size are those of that table, but D and trimming were determined from the DNA. Present in this sample are 90,000 to 140,000 clones, around 73% of which were seen just once. Around 1.2% of the sample rests with the top ten.

Points the paper makes about the study in general: A later genetic analysis reported fewer N-insertions in productive TCRs among donors in an Asian-associated ancestry cluster than the roughly 720-donor mean. Because counts were too low, some 17 rarely observed V segments, including chromosome 9 orphons, were left out of the earlier analysis of 587 of the donors. An association between a missense DCLRE1C variant and V-gene and J-gene trimming of TCR beta chains was found in a later genetic analysis and replicated in an independent cohort. Three of the identified cytomegalovirus-associated TCR beta chains were confirmed in vitro to be specific for cytomegalovirus antigens. For the cohort, immune exposure information was limited to CMV serostatus. Sequencing depth was assumed to be roughly uniform across donors in the presence/absence analyses, though that assumption may not hold. In a later analysis, more than 15,000 TCR beta sequences were associated with specific HLA alleles at a false discovery rate of 0.05. While some public TCRs were present in many individuals, most TCR sequences turned up only very rarely across donors. A cluster of highly shared sequence variants was judged likely to represent a technical artifact of the sequencing pipeline. The authors suggested that the approach could potentially be generalized to other disease states and immunological phenotypes. In a later analysis, HLA-associated TCR beta chains were found to be more clonally expanded and to have lower generation probabilities than equally common non-associated chains. This cohort had only TCR beta chains sequenced, and the lack of alpha or paired-chain data limited which features could be detected. The classifier was reported to diagnose cytomegalovirus status with high specificity and sensitivity in both the original cohort and the validation cohort. An earlier analysis of some 590 of the donors showed that most TCR beta V segments appeared in productive rearrangements either about 90% or about 30% of the time, which broadly matched IMGT annotations. In a later analysis, several top co-occurrence clusters were reported to appear linked to parvovirus B19, influenza, CMV and Epstein-Barr virus. Some IMGT-functional V segments, including TRBV6-2 and TRBV6-3, could not be told apart with the 87-base-pair reads, so those segments were excluded. In a later analysis, TCR association rates were found to vary across HLA loci, with the most associated TCRs seen for DRB1 alleles and the fewest for HLA-C alleles. A total of around 150 TCR beta chains were listed by the study as associated with cytomegalovirus. Linkage disequilibrium might explain the correlated functional status among segregating V segments, but an unknown experimental factor could not be ruled out. A further reported finding was that TCR beta sequences accurately predicted the HLA-A and HLA-B alleles for most subjects in the first cohort. When HLA alleles, especially DR and DQ, strongly co-occurred, attributing TCR associations to individual alleles was difficult. Because HLA typing was unavailable for some donors at each locus, only the typed subset was used in association tests. According to a later analysis, most CMV-associated TCR beta chains appeared to be HLA-restricted, and the HLA associations seemed to be driven largely by CMV exposure.

Recombination connected TRBV13 to TRBJ1-1; the D gene identity is not certain. The TCR sequence derives from a man in his thirties or forties in good health and CMV-seronegative. Sequencing was performed on PBMCs. This receptor has the CDR3 CASSLGLGVNTEAFF. DNA sequence: TGTGCCAGCAGCTTAGGCCTCGGGGTGAACACTGAAGCTTTCTTT. Supplemented by the reference TRBV13 and TRBJ1-1 proteins around the CDR3, the complete variable domain is AAGVIQSPRHLIKEKRETATLKCYPIPRHDTVYWYQQGPGQDPQFLISFYEKMQSDKGSIPDRFSAQQFSDYHSELNMSSLELGDSALYFCASSLGLGVNTEAFFGQGTRLTVV.